The present entry profiles one TCR beta chain with its context. A read error is possible here, since a much larger clone lies one base away. TCRbeta library construction was performed incorporating unique molecular identifiers. TCRdb redid the calling of the PCR reads with MiXCR, one entry per CDR3 protein. The repertoire holds around 240,000 distinct CDR3 sequences, roughly 8.2% seen once, with 5% to 8% in the top ten. The CDR3 contains 16 residues. Per germline, CDR1 MNHEY and CDR2 SVGAGI. These data come from a study of T-cell reconstitution after alpha-beta-depleted transplantation in children. Specimen: PBMCs, mostly from graft donor cells, collected 180 days after TCRalphabeta/CD19-depleted stem cell transplant. The V gene is TRBV6-5, the J gene TRBJ2-3; no reliable D call. The TCR comes from a male patient between 5 and 17 years old who had a stem cell transplant for acute lymphoblastic leukemia, so the T cells may come from the graft donor. The CDR3 is CASSYSHRRSSDSQYF. CDR3 nucleotides: TGTGCCAGCAGTTACTCTCACCGGCGGTCGTCAGATTCGCAGTATTTT.